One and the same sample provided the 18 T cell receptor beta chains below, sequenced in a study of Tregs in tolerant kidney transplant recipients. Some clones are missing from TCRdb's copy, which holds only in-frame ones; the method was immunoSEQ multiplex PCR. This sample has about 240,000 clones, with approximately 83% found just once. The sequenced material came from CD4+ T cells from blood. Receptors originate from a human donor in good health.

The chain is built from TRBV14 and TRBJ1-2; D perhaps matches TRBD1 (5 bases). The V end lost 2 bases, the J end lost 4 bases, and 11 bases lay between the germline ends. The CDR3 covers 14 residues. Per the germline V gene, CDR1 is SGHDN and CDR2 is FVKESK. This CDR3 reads CASSQMGGSYGYTF. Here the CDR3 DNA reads TGTGCCAGCAGCCAAATGGGGGGATCCTATGGCTACACCTTC.

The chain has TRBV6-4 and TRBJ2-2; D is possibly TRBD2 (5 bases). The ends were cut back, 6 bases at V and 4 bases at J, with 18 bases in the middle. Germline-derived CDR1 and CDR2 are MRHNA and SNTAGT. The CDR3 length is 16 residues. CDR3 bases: TGTGCCAGCAGGATAGGCCATGGAGGCTCCACCGGGGAGCTGTTTTTT. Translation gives CASRIGHGGSTGELFF.

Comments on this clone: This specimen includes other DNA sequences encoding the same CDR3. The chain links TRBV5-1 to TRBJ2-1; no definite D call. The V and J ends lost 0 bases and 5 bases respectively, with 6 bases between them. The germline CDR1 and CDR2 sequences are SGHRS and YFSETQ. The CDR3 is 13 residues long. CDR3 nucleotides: TGCGCCAGCAGCTTGGGTTTAAACAATGAGCAGTTCTTC. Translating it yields CASSLGLNNEQFF.

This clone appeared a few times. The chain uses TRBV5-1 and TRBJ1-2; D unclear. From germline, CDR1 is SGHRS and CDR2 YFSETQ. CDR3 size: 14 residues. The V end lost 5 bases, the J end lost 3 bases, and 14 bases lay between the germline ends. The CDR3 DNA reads TGCGCCAGCAGGCCGCCCGGGGAGGACTATGGCTACACCTTC. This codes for CASRPPGEDYGYTF.

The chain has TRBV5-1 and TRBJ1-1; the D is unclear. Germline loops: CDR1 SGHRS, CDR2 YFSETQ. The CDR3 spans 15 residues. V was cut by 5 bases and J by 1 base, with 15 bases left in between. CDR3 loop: CASSLPTRGNTEAFF. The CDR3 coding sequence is TGCGCCAGCAGTCTCCCTACTCGGGGGAACACTGAAGCTTTCTTT.

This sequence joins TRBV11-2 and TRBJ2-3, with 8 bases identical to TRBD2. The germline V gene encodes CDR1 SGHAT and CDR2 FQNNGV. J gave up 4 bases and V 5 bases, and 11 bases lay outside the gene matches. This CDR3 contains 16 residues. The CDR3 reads CASSLRSGGASDTQYF. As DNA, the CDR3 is TGTGCCAGCAGCCTTCGCAGCGGGGGAGCTTCAGATACGCAGTATTTT.

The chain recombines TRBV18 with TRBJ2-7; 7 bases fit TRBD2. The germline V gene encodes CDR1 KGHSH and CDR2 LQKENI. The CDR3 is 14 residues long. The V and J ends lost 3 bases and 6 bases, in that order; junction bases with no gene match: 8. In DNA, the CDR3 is TGTGCCAGCTCACCGGTCTCGCGCGGGGGCGAGCAGTACTTC. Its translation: CASSPVSRGGEQYF. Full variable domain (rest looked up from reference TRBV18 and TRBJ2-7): NAGVMQNPRHLVRRRGQEARLRCSPMKGHSHVYWYRQLPEEGLKFMVYLQKENIIDESGMPKERFSAEFPKEGPSILRIQQVVRGDSAAYFCASSPVSRGGEQYFGPGTRLTVT.

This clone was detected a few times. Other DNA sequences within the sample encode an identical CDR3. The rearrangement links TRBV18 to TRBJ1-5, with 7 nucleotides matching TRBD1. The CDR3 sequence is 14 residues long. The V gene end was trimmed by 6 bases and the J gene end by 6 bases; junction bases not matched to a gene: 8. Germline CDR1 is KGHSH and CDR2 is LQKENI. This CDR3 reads CASSPRQGGQPQHF. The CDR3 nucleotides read TGTGCCAGCTCTCCAAGACAGGGAGGTCAGCCCCAGCATTTT.

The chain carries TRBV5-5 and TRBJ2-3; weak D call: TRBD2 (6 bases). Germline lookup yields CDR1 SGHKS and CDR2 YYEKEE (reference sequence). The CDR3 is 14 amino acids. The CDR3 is CASLRRDFTDTQYF. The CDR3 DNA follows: TGTGCGAGCCTCCGTAGGGACTTCACAGATACGCAGTATTTT.

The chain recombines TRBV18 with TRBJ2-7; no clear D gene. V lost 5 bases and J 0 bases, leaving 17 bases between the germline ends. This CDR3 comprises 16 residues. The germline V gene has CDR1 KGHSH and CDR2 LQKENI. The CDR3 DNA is TGTGCCAGCTCAGTGAGGCCACCGAGACTCTCCTACGAGCAGTACTTC. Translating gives CASSVRPPRLSYEQYF. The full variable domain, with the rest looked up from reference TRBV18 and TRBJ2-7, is NAGVMQNPRHLVRRRGQEARLRCSPMKGHSHVYWYRQLPEEGLKFMVYLQKENIIDESGMPKERFSAEFPKEGPSILRIQQVVRGDSAAYFCASSVRPPRLSYEQYFGPGTRLTVT.

CDR3 in DNA: TGTGCCAGCGTTATGAGTAGAGGGAGCACCGGGGAGCTGTTTTTT. Translated, it gives CASVMSRGSTGELFF. The genes are TRBV2 and TRBJ2-2, with D perhaps TRBD2 (5 bases). CDR3 length equals 15 residues. Germline V lookup: CDR1 SNHLY, CDR2 FYNNEI. Trimming cost V 8 bases and J 4 bases, with 17 bases left between them. The full variable domain, its missing parts supplied by reference TRBV2 and TRBJ2-2, is EPEVTQTPSHQVTQMGQEVILRCVPISNHLYFYWYRQILGQKVEFLVSFYNNEISEKSEIFDDQFSVERPDGSNFTLKIRSTKLEDSAMYFCASVMSRGSTGELFFGEGSRLTVL.

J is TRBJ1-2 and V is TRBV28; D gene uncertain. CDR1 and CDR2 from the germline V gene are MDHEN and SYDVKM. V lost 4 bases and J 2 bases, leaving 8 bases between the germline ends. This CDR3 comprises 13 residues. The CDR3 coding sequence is TGTGCCAGCAGTTCTACAGAAAACTATGGCTACACCTTC. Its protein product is CASSSTENYGYTF.

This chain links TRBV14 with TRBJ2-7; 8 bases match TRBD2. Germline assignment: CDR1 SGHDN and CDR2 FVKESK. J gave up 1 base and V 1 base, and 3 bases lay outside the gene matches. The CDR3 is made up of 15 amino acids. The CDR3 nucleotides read TGTGCCAGCAGCCAAGGACTAGCGAGGTCCTACGAGCAGTACTTC. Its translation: CASSQGLARSYEQYF.

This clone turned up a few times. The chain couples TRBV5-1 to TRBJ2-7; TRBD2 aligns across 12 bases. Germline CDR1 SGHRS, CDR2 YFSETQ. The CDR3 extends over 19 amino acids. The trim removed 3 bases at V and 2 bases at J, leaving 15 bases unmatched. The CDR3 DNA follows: TGCGCCAGCAGCTCGACCCCTAGCGGGGGGGCGGCGGGGACCTACGAGCAGTACTTC. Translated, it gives CASSSTPSGGAAGTYEQYF.

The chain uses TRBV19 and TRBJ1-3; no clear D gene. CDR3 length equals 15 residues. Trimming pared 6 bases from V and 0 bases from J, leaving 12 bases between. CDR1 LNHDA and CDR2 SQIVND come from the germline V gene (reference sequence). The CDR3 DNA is TGTGCCAGTAGATTTGACCCTCTCTCTGGAAACACCATATATTTT. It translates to CASRFDPLSGNTIYF.

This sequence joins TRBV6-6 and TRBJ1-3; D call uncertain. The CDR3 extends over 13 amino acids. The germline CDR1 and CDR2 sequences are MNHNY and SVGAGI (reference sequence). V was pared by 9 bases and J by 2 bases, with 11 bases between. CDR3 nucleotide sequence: TGTGCCAGTCAAAAGCGGGCTGGAAACACCATATATTTT. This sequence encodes CASQKRAGNTIYF.

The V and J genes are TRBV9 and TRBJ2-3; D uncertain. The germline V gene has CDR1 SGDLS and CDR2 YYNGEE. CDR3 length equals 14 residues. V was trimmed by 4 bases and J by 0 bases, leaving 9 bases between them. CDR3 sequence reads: CASSTIGSTDTQYF. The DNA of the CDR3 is TGTGCCAGCAGCACCATCGGAAGCACAGATACGCAGTATTTT.

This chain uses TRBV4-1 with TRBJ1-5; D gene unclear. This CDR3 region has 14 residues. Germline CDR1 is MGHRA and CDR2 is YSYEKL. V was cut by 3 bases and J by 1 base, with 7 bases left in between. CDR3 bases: TGCGCCAGCAGCCAGGCTCAAAGCAATCAGCCCCAGCATTTT. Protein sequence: CASSQAQSNQPQHF.